Following are 29 T cell receptor beta chains from one sample sequenced in a study of response to subunit inactivated influenza vaccine. One entry per CDR3 protein results from TCRdb running MiXCR on the RT-PCR reads. Among about 150,000 distinct CDR3 sequences listed, roughly 10% were seen once. Sequencing used CD8+ T cells sorted from PBMCs, obtained less than 30 months after vaccination. The receptors were sampled from a man aged 45 to 75 who received an inactivated influenza vaccine.

The chain recombines TRBV5-6 with TRBJ2-7; D is unclear. CDR3 length equals 13 residues. CDR1 SGHDT and CDR2 YYEEEE come from the germline V gene. V lost 2 bases and J lost 3, with 9 bases in between. CDR3 protein: CASSFSRFYEQYF. The CDR3 coding sequence is TGTGCCAGCAGCTTTAGTCGGTTCTACGAGCAGTACTTC.

V usage is TRBV28 and J usage is TRBJ2-1; 9 nucleotides line up with TRBD2. This CDR3 has 15 amino acids. J lost 6 bases, V lost 3 bases, and 6 bases had no gene match. The germline CDR1 and CDR2 sequences are MDHEN and SYDVKM. CDR3 DNA: TGTGCCAGCAGTTTTCGAGCGGGGGGCCGCAATGAGCAGTTCTTC. Amino acids: CASSFRAGGRNEQFF.

In this sample, this clonotype turned up a few times. This sequence joins TRBV20-1 and TRBJ2-3; 8 positions match TRBD2. Germline lookup yields CDR1 DFQATT and CDR2 SNEGSKA (reference sequence). Trimming removed 0 bases from V and 6 bases from J; junction bases left unmatched: 17. The CDR3 totals 18 residues. CDR3 nucleotide sequence: TGCAGTGCTAGAGATCGGAAACTAGAAGCGGGGGTGATTGATACGCAGTATTTT. Protein: CSARDRKLEAGVIDTQYF.

V and J are TRBV4-1 and TRBJ1-1; D is unresolved. Germline assignment: CDR1 MGHRA and CDR2 YSYEKL. V lost 1 base and J 0 bases, leaving 18 bases between the germline ends. CDR3 length: 18 amino acids. The CDR3 nucleotides read TGCGCCAGCAGCCAAGGGGGAGGATACGGGAATCTGAACACTGAAGCTTTCTTT. Translating it yields CASSQGGGYGNLNTEAFF.

This clonotype was counted between two and nine times. The rearrangement joins TRBV6-1 to TRBJ2-2, with D tentatively TRBD2 (5 bases). The CDR3 runs to 14 residues. Germline V gives CDR1 MNHNS, CDR2 SASEGT. Trimming took 7 bases from V and 4 from J, leaving 13 bases between them. CDR3 region: CASNPHGVTGELFF. The DNA for the CDR3 is TGTGCCAGCAACCCACACGGGGTCACCGGGGAGCTGTTTTTT.

This clonotype was detected many times. The rearrangement joins TRBV4-3 to TRBJ2-7; 9 nucleotides line up with TRBD2. V shed 4 bases and J 0 bases; nucleotides not matched to a gene: 7. This CDR3 has 16 amino acids. Germline V lookup: CDR1 LGHNA, CDR2 YSLEER. The CDR3 reads CASSLAAGGPSYEQYF. The CDR3 DNA follows: TGCGCCAGCAGCCTAGCGGCGGGGGGGCCCTCCTACGAGCAGTACTTC.

This chain uses TRBV11-2 with TRBJ2-7, with a weak D call TRBD1 (6 bases). CDR3 length: 13 amino acids. V was cut by 1 base and J by 7 bases, with 11 bases left in between. Germline loops: CDR1 SGHAT, CDR2 FQNNGV. The CDR3 nucleotides read TGTGCCAGCAGCTTAGGGGGGCCGTGGGAGCAGTACTTC. It is translated as CASSLGGPWEQYF.

The table lists this clonotype with many counts. J is TRBJ2-5 and V is TRBV11-2; TRBD2 aligns across 12 bases. Germline V gene data show CDR1 as SGHAT and CDR2 as FQNNGV. V dropped 4 bases and J dropped 4; count of bases not matched to a gene: 7. This CDR3 has 16 amino acids. Here the CDR3 reads CASSSRLAGVVETQYF. CDR3 sequence (DNA): TGTGCCAGCAGCTCCCGACTAGCGGGAGTGGTAGAGACCCAGTACTTC.

V gene TRBV6-5 combines with J gene TRBJ2-5; 10 bases are shared with TRBD1. This CDR3 comprises 17 residues. V gave up 0 bases and J gave up 4 bases; unmatched junction bases: 8. Germline lookup yields CDR1 MNHEY and CDR2 SVGAGI. CDR3 coding DNA: TGTGCCAGCAGTTACTCGTCCGGACAGGGGGTTCGAGAGACCCAGTACTTC. As protein: CASSYSSGQGVRETQYF.

V and J are TRBV3-1 and TRBJ2-7; 9 bases map to TRBD1. V lost 1 base to trimming and J lost 4 bases; unmatched junction nucleotides: 5. This CDR3 has 15 residues. Per germline, CDR1 LGHDT and CDR2 YNNKEL (reference sequence). CDR3 DNA: TGTGCCAGCAGCCAAGTCCAACAGGGGGCTTACGAGCAGTACTTC. Its translation is CASSQVQQGAYEQYF.

This clonotype was seen many times. This sequence joins TRBV29-1 and TRBJ2-3, with D perhaps matching TRBD1 or TRBD2 (7 bases each). Germline CDR1 and CDR2: SQVTM and ANQGSEA. V was cut by 6 bases and J by 1 base, with 17 bases left in between. CDR3 size: 15 residues. CDR3 sequence (DNA): TGCAGCGTAGCAGGGGGGGGAGACGGCACAGATACGCAGTATTTT. This codes for CSVAGGGDGTDTQYF.

This clonotype was observed many times. The rearrangement joins TRBV29-1 to TRBJ2-7; possible D gene TRBD1, 6 bases. Germline lookup yields CDR1 SQVTM and CDR2 ANQGSEA. The germline V and J ends were trimmed by 1 base and 9 bases, with 19 bases remaining between them. The CDR3 extends over 14 amino acids. CDR3 loop: CSVEGTVRGRGQYF. The CDR3 nucleotides read TGCAGCGTTGAAGGGACAGTTCGGGGCAGGGGGCAGTACTTC.

This clonotype was counted at least ten times. The rearrangement uses TRBV25-1 and TRBJ2-7; TRBD2 aligns across 8 bases. The V segment lost 2 bases and the J segment 0 bases; nucleotides outside the gene matches: 3. CDR1 and CDR2 (germline): MGHDK, SYGVNS. The CDR3 runs 15 residues. The CDR3 DNA follows: TGTGCCAGCAGTGAAGAACTAGCGGCCTCCTACGAGCAGTACTTC. It yields the protein CASSEELAASYEQYF.

V usage is TRBV13 and J usage is TRBJ2-7, with TRBD2 as a possible D gene (5 bases). This CDR3 region has 12 residues. Trimming removed 5 bases at V and 3 bases at J, with 8 bases between. Germline V gene data show CDR1 as PRHDT and CDR2 as FYEKMQ (reference sequence). The CDR3 bases are TGTGCCAGCAGCGGAGCGGACTACGAGCAGTACTTC. It specifies CASSGADYEQYF.

The sample holds a few counts of this clonotype. This chain links TRBV28 with TRBJ2-7; 8 bases map to TRBD2. Germline V lookup: CDR1 MDHEN, CDR2 SYDVKM. V trimming: 9 bases; J trimming: 5 bases; junction bases outside the gene matches: 9. The CDR3 spans 13 residues. The CDR3 nucleotides are TGTGCCAGTTCTAGGACTAGCTTGCACGAGCAGTACTTC. It yields the protein CASSRTSLHEQYF.

This chain uses TRBV28 with TRBJ2-1, with TRBD1 matching over 9 bases. Germline V gene lookup returns CDR1 MDHEN and CDR2 SYDVKM. CDR3 size: 15 residues. The V and J ends lost 2 bases and 2 bases, in that order; junction bases with no gene match: 1. CDR3 loop: CASSLGTGTYNEQFF. CDR3 sequence (DNA): TGTGCCAGCAGTTTAGGGACAGGGACCTACAATGAGCAGTTCTTC. The full variable domain, its missing parts supplied by reference TRBV28 and TRBJ2-1, is DVKVTQSSRYLVKRTGEKVFLECVQDMDHENMFWYRQDPGLGLRLIYFSYDVKMKEKGDIPEGYSVSREKKERFSLILESASTNQTSMYLCASSLGTGTYNEQFFGPGTRLTVL.

The table lists this clonotype with a few counts. The CDR3 is CATSGSAQRQPQHF. As DNA, the CDR3 is TGTGCCACCTCCGGGAGCGCTCAGCGGCAGCCCCAGCATTTT. The chain recombines TRBV10-3 with TRBJ1-5, with D hard to call. Deletions cut 10 bases from V and 7 bases from J, with 20 bases between. CDR1 and CDR2 (germline): ENHRY, SYGVKD. The CDR3 length is 14 residues.

This clonotype has a handful of counts. The rearrangement joins TRBV10-3 to TRBJ2-7, with 7 positions matching TRBD1. Germline values: CDR1 ENHRY, CDR2 SYGVKD. With V trimmed by 3 bases and J by 7 bases, 9 bases remained unmatched. The CDR3 length is 14 residues. DNA for the CDR3: TGTGCCATCAGTGATATGGACAGGCCCATAGAGCAGTACTTC. Its protein product is CAISDMDRPIEQYF.

V and J are TRBV9 and TRBJ1-2; possible D gene TRBD1, 6 bases. In germline, CDR1 is SGDLS, CDR2 YYNGEE. The CDR3 runs to 15 residues. V was cut by 3 bases and J by 4 bases, with 16 bases left in between. In nucleotides, the CDR3 is TGTGCCAGCAGCGCAGGACAGCTCCTTGGCTATGGCTACACCTTC. Amino acid sequence: CASSAGQLLGYGYTF.

The V gene is TRBV4-3, the J gene TRBJ2-7; 9 nucleotides match TRBD1. Germline CDR1 reads LGHNA; CDR2 reads YSLEER. The trim removed 2 bases at V and 4 bases at J, leaving 6 bases unmatched. The CDR3 totals 15 residues. CDR3 in DNA: TGCGCCAGCAGCCAAATTACCGGGACAGGGTACGAGCAGTACTTC. This encodes CASSQITGTGYEQYF.

The chain joins TRBV9 to TRBJ2-1, with 7 bases identical to TRBD2. V shed 4 bases, J shed 2 bases, and the junction held 9 bases outside the gene matches. Germline loops: CDR1 SGDLS, CDR2 YYNGEE. There are 16 residues in the CDR3. The CDR3 DNA follows: TGTGCCAGCAGCCGAGACCTAGCGGTTACCTACAATGAGCAGTTCTTC. It encodes CASSRDLAVTYNEQFF.

This clonotype was seen only a few times. The genes are TRBV2 and TRBJ2-3, with D perhaps TRBD2 (6 bases). This CDR3 spans 15 amino acids. V lost 3 bases and J lost 0, with 10 bases in between. Germline loops: CDR1 SNHLY, CDR2 FYNNEI. The DNA of the CDR3 is TGTGCCAGCAGTGAGCCACTAGCAAGCACAGATACGCAGTATTTT. This translates into CASSEPLASTDTQYF.

This rearrangement joins TRBV3-1 to TRBJ2-6, with TRBD1 matching over 7 bases. Trimming at V came to 4 bases and at J to 4 bases, leaving 4 bases not matched to a gene. CDR1 is LGHDT, CDR2 YNNKEL, per germline (reference sequence). This CDR3 contains 15 residues. The CDR3 sequence is CASSPDRAGANVLTF. As DNA, the CDR3 is TGTGCCAGCAGCCCCGACAGGGCCGGGGCCAACGTCCTGACTTTC. The variable domain in full, with the rest retrieved from reference TRBV3-1 and TRBJ2-6, is DTAVSQTPKYLVTQMGNDKSIKCEQNLGHDTMYWYKQDSKKFLKIMFSYNNKELIINETVPNRFSPKSPDKAHLNLHINSLELGDSAVYFCASSPDRAGANVLTFGAGSRLTVL.

The chain couples TRBV20-1 to TRBJ2-5; maybe TRBD1 (6 bases). V lost 1 base, J lost 7 bases, and 16 bases lay in between. CDR3 length equals 14 residues. Germline CDR1 and CDR2: DFQATT and SNEGSKA (reference sequence). The CDR3 is CSARARGKGGTQYF. The CDR3 DNA reads as TGCAGTGCTAGAGCCCGGGGCAAAGGGGGGACCCAGTACTTC.

In this sample, this clonotype turned up a few times. The chain couples TRBV4-2 to TRBJ2-7; 12 bases fit TRBD1. This CDR3 has 15 amino acids. Per germline, CDR1 LGHNA and CDR2 YNFKEQ. V gave up 4 bases and J gave up 4 bases; unmatched junction bases: 5. The chain's CDR3 is CASSPGTGGEYEQYF. In DNA form, the CDR3 reads TGTGCCAGCAGCCCAGGGACAGGGGGCGAGTACGAGCAGTACTTC.

The chain links TRBV7-2 to TRBJ2-7; D not certain. CDR1 and CDR2 from the germline V gene are SGHTA and FQGNSA. The CDR3 is 13 amino acids. V shed 5 bases and J shed 2 bases, with 10 bases lying between them. The CDR3 loop is CASSPTSPYEQYF. As DNA, the CDR3 is TGTGCCAGCAGCCCCACAAGCCCCTACGAGCAGTACTTC.

This clonotype turned up a few times. This chain joins TRBV29-1 and TRBJ2-3; possibly TRBD2 for D (5 bases). In germline, CDR1 is SQVTM, CDR2 ANQGSEA. There are 13 residues in the CDR3. V lost 3 bases, J lost 2 bases, and 9 bases lay in between. In DNA, the CDR3 is TGCAGCGTTGATCCGGGAAACACAGATACGCAGTATTTT. It translates to CSVDPGNTDTQYF.

This clonotype was observed a handful of times. The chain couples TRBV27 to TRBJ2-5; D remains unclear. CDR3 length: 13 amino acids. Trimming pared 6 bases from V and 6 bases from J, leaving 14 bases between. Germline CDR1 reads MNHEY; CDR2 reads SMNVEV (reference sequence). The CDR3 region has the DNA TGTGCCAGCAGCCCGGCAAGATTAAAGACCCAGTACTTC. Translation gives CASSPARLKTQYF.

This clonotype showed up just a few times. V usage is TRBV7-9 and J usage is TRBJ2-1; TRBD2 agrees at 14 bases. Germline CDR1 is SEHNR and CDR2 is FQNEAQ (reference sequence). J gave up 14 bases and V 4 bases, and 4 bases lay outside the gene matches. This CDR3 spans 13 amino acids. The CDR3 DNA reads TGTGCCAGCAGCTCCGGGACTAGCGGGAGAGAGTTCTTC. Translation: CASSSGTSGREFF.